A selection of T cell receptor beta chains follows, all from one sample in a study of blood T cell repertoires in COVID-19. Clones were sequenced by immunoSEQ multiplex PCR, and TCRdb holds only the in-frame ones, with some missing. The sample records some 44,000 clones, 92% being singletons. Sequenced: peripheral blood. The receptors here all came from a man aged 50 to 59 with active COVID-19. Each CDR3 is given with its conserved first and last residue. The D gene is left open where the match is weak. Not all rows give a size; the values are once, few, many and, for expanded clones, a class.

size	J	D	V	CDR3	DNA
.	TRBJ2-7	.	TRBV12-3/TRBV12-4	CASSLSGFEQYF	TGTGCCAGCAGTTTATCAGGGTTCGAGCAGTACTTC
.	TRBJ2-3	.	TRBV3-1/TRBV3-2	CASSPHTDTQYF	TGTGCCAGCAGCCCCCACACAGATACGCAGTATTTT
.	TRBJ2-2	TRBD1	TRBV5-1	CASSLPGQGGTGELFF	TGCGCCAGCAGCCTTCCAGGACAGGGTGGTACCGGGGAGCTGTTTTTT
.	TRBJ2-7	.	TRBV20-1	CSARKDTEQYF	TGCAGTGCTAGGAAGGACACCGAGCAGTACTTC
.	TRBJ2-7	TRBD2	TRBV9	CASSVAGTSGNYEQYF	TGTGCCAGCAGCGTAGCCGGGACTAGCGGAAACTACGAGCAGTACTTC
once	TRBJ2-3	.	TRBV6-9	CASSWPTDGGSDTQYF	TGTGCCAGCAGTTGGCCGACGGACGGAGGGTCAGATACGCAGTATTTT
few	TRBJ2-1	TRBD2	TRBV11-2	CASSRTSGTLGNEQFF	TGTGCCAGCAGCCGGACTAGCGGGACCTTAGGCAATGAGCAGTTCTTC
.	TRBJ1-4	TRBD1	TRBV5-4	CASSSETGDTEKLFF	TGTGCCAGCAGCTCCGAGACAGGGGACACCGAAAAACTGTTTTTT
.	TRBJ2-3	TRBD2	TRBV5-1	CASSSLPGGSTDTQYF	TGCGCCAGCAGCTCCTTACCCGGCGGGAGTACAGATACGCAGTATTTT
.	TRBJ1-5	TRBD1	TRBV5-5	CASSNTGGPDQPQHF	TGTGCCAGCAGCAATACAGGGGGCCCCGATCAGCCCCAGCATTTT
.	TRBJ2-2	.	TRBV27	CASTGTKTGELFF	TGTGCCAGCACCGGAACTAAAACCGGGGAGCTGTTTTTT
.	TRBJ2-7	.	TRBV29-1	CSVLTGLVYEQYF	TGCAGCGTTCTCACGGGGTTAGTCTACGAGCAGTACTTC
.	TRBJ1-5	.	TRBV19	CASMPRGSTIKPQHF	TGTGCCAGTATGCCACGGGGATCCACAATCAAGCCCCAGCATTTT
.	TRBJ2-1	.	TRBV6-5	CASSYGPSLGEQFF	TGTGCCAGCAGTTACGGGCCATCTTTGGGTGAGCAGTTCTTC
.	TRBJ2-2	TRBD1	TRBV5-6	CASSSRTGVNTGELFF	TGTGCCAGCAGCTCCCGGACAGGGGTGAACACCGGGGAGCTGTTTTTT
.	TRBJ1-4	TRBD1	TRBV4-1	CASSQDPRGTNEKLFF	TGCGCCAGCAGCCAAGATCCCAGGGGGACTAATGAAAAACTGTTTTTT
.	TRBJ1-5	TRBD1	TRBV6-5	CASSTGVYSNQPQHF	TGTGCCAGCAGTACAGGGGTCTATAGCAATCAGCCCCAGCATTTT
.	TRBJ2-5	TRBD2	TRBV6-5	CASSPRLAGQETQYF	TGTGCCAGCAGTCCTAGACTAGCGGGGCAAGAGACCCAGTACTTC
.	TRBJ1-1	TRBD1	TRBV18	CASSLQMQGARAEAFF	TGTGCCAGCTCACTTCAGATGCAGGGGGCTAGGGCTGAAGCTTTCTTT
.	TRBJ2-3	TRBD2	TRBV7-2	CASSPGLTSPDTQYF	TGTGCCAGCAGCCCGGGACTGACTAGCCCCGATACGCAGTATTTT
.	TRBJ2-2	TRBD1	TRBV2	CASKPGQNTGELFF	TGTGCCAGCAAGCCGGGACAGAATACCGGGGAGCTGTTTTTT
.	TRBJ2-7	TRBD1	TRBV4-1	CASSHGQGALYEQYF	TGCGCCAGCAGTCATGGACAGGGGGCTTTATACGAGCAGTACTTC
.	TRBJ2-2	TRBD1	TRBV27	CASSLLGGQTGELFF	TGTGCCAGCAGTTTGTTAGGGGGCCAGACCGGGGAGCTGTTTTTT
.	TRBJ1-2	TRBD1	TRBV6-5	CASSKGQGRYGYTF	TGTGCCAGCAGTAAGGGACAGGGTCGGTATGGCTACACCTTC
once	TRBJ1-3	.	TRBV7-3	CASSPGAGNTIYF	TGTGCCAGCAGCCCAGGGGCTGGAAACACCATATATTTT
.	TRBJ2-7	TRBD1	TRBV5-1	CASSPGTGAYEQYF	TGCGCCAGCAGCCCGGGGACAGGAGCCTACGAGCAGTACTTC